One T cell receptor beta chain is described in this entry. The antigen is unknown. V was clipped by 0 bases and J by 7 bases; unmatched bases: 9. This CDR3 is built from 15 residues. In germline, CDR1 is DFQATT, CDR2 SNEGSKA (reference sequence). The data belong to a study of T-cell memory formation after mild COVID-19. Study details: TCR clusters showed largely donor specificity. Regarding the study as a whole: Clones from the second wave (peaking day 37) had unconfirmed SARS-CoV-2 specificity. Pre-infection memory held some responding clones, suggesting pre-existing cross-reactive T cells responded.

From 5'RACE with constant-segment primers came TCR alpha and TCR beta cDNA libraries that carried sample barcodes and UMIs. TCRdb reprocessed the 5' RACE reads via MiXCR and lists one record per CDR3 protein. The table shows tens of thousands of distinct CDR3 sequences, with roughly 13% occurring only once. The chain uses TRBV20-1 and TRBJ2-7; 10 bases are shared with TRBD2. The source material was PBMCs or a T cell subset sorted from them (not recorded which). The clonotype comes from a man aged 18 to 29 who had mild COVID-19 (a few samples of this study predate the infection). Cell type and time point are not known. The CDR3: CSARDVAGGPGEQYV. The CDR3 DNA reads TGCAGTGCTAGAGATGTAGCGGGGGGCCCGGGTGAGCAGTACGTC.